The T cell receptor beta chain described here comes from a study of blood T cell repertoires in COVID-19. Study in general: Material from acute and convalescent COVID-19 was sourced from the United States, Italy and Spain.

TCRdb keeps only in-frame clones here, not all; method: immunoSEQ multiplex PCR. The sample has over 400,000 clones, about 89% seen once. The CDR3 totals 11 residues. V was trimmed by 2 bases and J by 3 bases, leaving 2 bases between them. Germline CDR1 GTSNPN, CDR2 SVGIG (reference sequence). Worth noting for this clone: At the DNA level, this CDR3 is encoded by other sequences in the same sample as well.

In Seattle, patients joined the study during active infection and were tracked longitudinally. The TCR comes from a woman between 45 and 60 years old with COVID-19, enrolled during active disease. The sequencing input was peripheral blood. The rearrangement links TRBV30 to TRBJ1-3; D gene uncertain. In nucleotides, the CDR3 is TGTGCCTGGAGTCTTGGAAACACCATATATTTT. The encoded protein is CAWSLGNTIYF.